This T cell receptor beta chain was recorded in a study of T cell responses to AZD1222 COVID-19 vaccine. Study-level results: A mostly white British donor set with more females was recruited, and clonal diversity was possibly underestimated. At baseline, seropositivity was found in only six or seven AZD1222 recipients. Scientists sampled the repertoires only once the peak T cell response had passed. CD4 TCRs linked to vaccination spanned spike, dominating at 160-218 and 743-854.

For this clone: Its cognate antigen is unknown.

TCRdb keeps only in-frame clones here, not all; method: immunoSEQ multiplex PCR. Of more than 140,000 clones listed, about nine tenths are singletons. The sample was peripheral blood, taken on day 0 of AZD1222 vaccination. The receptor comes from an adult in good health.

The CDR3 protein is CASSQRGQGYGYTF. CDR3 in DNA: TGTGCCAGCAGCCAACGGGGACAGGGGTATGGCTACACCTTC. V is TRBV14 and J is TRBJ1-2, with 10 bases aligning to TRBD1. This CDR3 is 14 amino acids long. Germline CDR1 reads SGHDN; CDR2 reads FVKESK. The trim removed 2 bases at V and 5 bases at J, leaving 2 bases unmatched. Together with reference TRBV14 and TRBJ1-2, the CDR3 gives the full variable domain: EAGVTQFPSHSVIEKGQTVTLRCDPISGHDNLYWYRRVMGKEIKFLLHFVKESKQDESGMPNNRFLAERTGGTYSTLKVQPAELEDSGVYFCASSQRGQGYGYTFGSGTRLTVV.